This is a list of T cell receptor beta chains from one sample in a study of cytomegalovirus exposure and HLA in healthy donors. Using immunoSEQ multiplex PCR, the repertoire was profiled, and TCRdb retains in-frame clones only, with some absent. This sample has 150,000 to 200,000 clones, with roughly 87% found just once. Input material: PBMCs. Source of these receptors: a girl under three years old in good health and CMV-seronegative. The CDR3 runs from the conserved cysteine through the conserved F or W. The D gene is left open where the match is weak. Size is omitted from some rows. Given values are once, few, many or a class for expanded clones.

CDR3 DNA: TGTGCCAGCAGTGATCAAGGAGGGAGAGGTCAGCCCCAGCATTTT; CDR3 protein: CASSDQGGRGQPQHF; D gene: .; J gene: TRBJ1-5; V gene: TRBV2; clone size: .
CDR3 DNA: TGTGCCAGCAGCCCCGAATACCTATCTGGGGCCAACGTCCTGACTTTC; CDR3 protein: CASSPEYLSGANVLTF; D gene: .; J gene: TRBJ2-6; V gene: TRBV14; clone size: .
CDR3 DNA: TGCGCCAGCAGCTTAATCCCTCAAAGCGGGAACTCCTACAATGAGCAGTTCTTC; CDR3 protein: CASSLIPQSGNSYNEQFF; D gene: TRBD2; J gene: TRBJ2-1; V gene: TRBV5-1; clone size: .
CDR3 DNA: TGTGCCAGCAGCTTTAAGGGGGTCCTCACCGGGGAGCTGTTTTTT; CDR3 protein: CASSFKGVLTGELFF; D gene: .; J gene: TRBJ2-2; V gene: TRBV13; clone size: .
CDR3 DNA: TGTGCCAGCAGTATACGAGGGGGGGCCGCCGAGCAGTACTTC; CDR3 protein: CASSIRGGAAEQYF; D gene: .; J gene: TRBJ2-7; V gene: TRBV27; clone size: .
CDR3 DNA: TGTGCCGGGGAACAGGGTTCCCTCTATGGCTACACCTTC; CDR3 protein: CAGEQGSLYGYTF; D gene: .; J gene: TRBJ1-2; V gene: TRBV30; clone size: few
CDR3 DNA: TGTGCCAGCAGCTTACAACAGGAGACCCAGTACTTC; CDR3 protein: CASSLQQETQYF; D gene: .; J gene: TRBJ2-5; V gene: TRBV7-2; clone size: .
CDR3 DNA: TGTGCCAGCAGTTCCGACAGGCCTACCAATCAGCCCCAGCATTTT; CDR3 protein: CASSSDRPTNQPQHF; D gene: .; J gene: TRBJ1-5; V gene: TRBV6-6; clone size: .
CDR3 DNA: TGTGCCACCAGCAGATTAGCGGGGGGGGCCGTCGGGGAGCTGTTTTTT; CDR3 protein: CATSRLAGGAVGELFF; D gene: TRBD2; J gene: TRBJ2-2; V gene: TRBV15; clone size: .
CDR3 DNA: TGTGCCATCAGCACACAGGGCCAAGTCTACGAGCAGTACTTC; CDR3 protein: CAISTQGQVYEQYF; D gene: .; J gene: TRBJ2-7; V gene: TRBV10-3; clone size: few